This T cell receptor beta chain was captured by sequencing in a study of blood T cell repertoires in COVID-19. Overall study context: Researchers got acute and convalescent COVID-19 samples from the United States, Italy and Spain.

The germline V gene encodes CDR1 SGHAT and CDR2 FQNNGV. This CDR3 is 14 amino acids long. The V end was cut by 5 bases, the J end by 0 bases, with 10 bases between. Participants were aged 18 to 89 years from roughly 25 US areas. Each participant's cohort was designated according to participant-reported clinical history. Per the original methods: Estimation of nucleated cell counts was performed using reference gene primer amplification. TCRdb's copy holds only in-frame clones and misses some; the assay was immunoSEQ multiplex PCR. V, J and clone size reflect that table, while D and trimming were determined from the DNA. The sample contains a few hundred thousand clones, 90% of which appear only once.

This receptor was obtained from a man aged 25 to 45 who had been exposed to COVID-19. Sequencing was performed on PBMCs or T cells enriched from blood (not recorded which). The chain carries TRBV11-2 and TRBJ2-5; D is unclear. The CDR3 loop is CASSPGPYQETQYF. CDR3 DNA: TGTGCCAGCAGCCCTGGGCCTTACCAAGAGACCCAGTACTTC.